What follows are 9 T cell receptor beta chains derived from one specimen sequenced in a study of blood T cell repertoires in COVID-19. Only in-frame clones appear in the TCRdb table, and some are missing; sequencing was by immunoSEQ multiplex PCR. This sample has about 180,000 clones, with 89% found just once. The sample was peripheral blood. The source of these receptors is a man younger than 35 who had recovered from COVID-19.

V usage is TRBV3-1 (or the pseudogene TRBV3-2) and J usage is TRBJ2-7; possibly TRBD2 for D (6 bases). The germline V gene has CDR1 LGHDT and CDR2 YNNKEL (reference sequence). The CDR3 consists of 16 residues. Trimming left V 0 bases short and J 1 base short, with 13 bases between. This chain's CDR3 is CASSQDLSSVSYEQYF. The CDR3 DNA sequence: TGTGCCAGCAGCCAAGATCTGTCTAGCGTTTCCTACGAGCAGTACTTC.

CDR3 DNA sequence: TGTGCCAGCAGCTTCGGTAGCGGACACACAGATACGCAGTATTTT. Amino acid sequence: CASSFGSGHTDTQYF. The chain links TRBV7-2 to TRBJ2-3, with D tentatively TRBD2 (6 bases). This CDR3 comprises 15 residues. The V end was cut by 3 bases, the J end by 2 bases, with 12 bases between. Per the germline V gene, CDR1 is SGHTA and CDR2 is FQGNSA.

The rearrangement links TRBV15 to TRBJ1-2, with D hard to call. Trimming removed 1 base at V and 7 bases at J, with 16 bases between. CDR1 is LNHNV and CDR2 is YYDKDF in the germline V gene (reference sequence). The CDR3 is 15 amino acids. The CDR3 protein is CATSRGRYASTGYTF. The CDR3 DNA follows: TGTGCCACCAGCAGAGGCAGGTATGCGTCAACTGGCTACACCTTC.

The chain couples TRBV5-4 to TRBJ1-2; D is unresolved. The CDR3 is 14 residues long. V was clipped by 4 bases and J by 7 bases, with 17 bases between them. Germline CDR1 SGHNT, CDR2 YYREEE (reference sequence). CDR3 sequence reads: CASSRERDVPGYTF. CDR3 DNA sequence: TGTGCCAGCAGCCGGGAGCGGGATGTTCCTGGCTACACCTTC. Based on the CDR3 plus reference TRBV5-4 and TRBJ1-2, the full variable domain is ETGVTQSPTHLIKTRGQQVTLRCSSQSGHNTVSWYQQALGQGPQFIFQYYREEENGRGNFPPRFSGLQFPNYSSELNVNALELDDSALYLCASSRERDVPGYTFGSGTRLTVV.

This chain joins TRBV6-5 and TRBJ2-5; perhaps TRBD1 as D (5 bases). The V end was cut by 2 bases, the J end by 0 bases, with 10 bases between. This CDR3 has 15 residues. Germline CDR1 is MNHEY and CDR2 is SVGAGI. The CDR3 spells CASSYDPTDQETQYF. The CDR3, as DNA: TGTGCCAGCAGTTACGATCCGACAGACCAAGAGACCCAGTACTTC.

The chain recombines TRBV5-4 with TRBJ1-3; 7 bases line up with TRBD1. This CDR3 is 16 amino acids long. The junction had 8 bases not matched to a gene; V was cut back by 2 bases and J by 3 bases. From germline, CDR1 is SGHNT and CDR2 YYREEE (reference sequence). The CDR3 nucleotides are TGTGCCAGCAGCTTACGACAGGGTCGGAGTGGAAACACCATATATTTT. Encoded protein: CASSLRQGRSGNTIYF.

This sequence joins TRBV19 and TRBJ2-7; D is unresolved. Germline V lookup: CDR1 LNHDA, CDR2 SQIVND (reference sequence). Trimming pared 3 bases from V and 7 bases from J, leaving 16 bases between. The CDR3 has 14 residues. The CDR3 protein is CASSIGGSGWEQYF. The DNA for the CDR3 is TGTGCCAGTAGTATCGGCGGCAGTGGGTGGGAGCAGTACTTC.

This chain links TRBV11-3 with TRBJ2-1; maybe TRBD2 (5 bases). V was clipped by 4 bases and J by 0 bases, with 10 bases between them. Germline V lookup: CDR1 SGHNT, CDR2 YENEEA. CDR3 length: 15 amino acids. Here the CDR3 DNA reads TGTGCCAGCAGCTCGGACTTGAGCTCCTACAATGAGCAGTTCTTC. Amino acids: CASSSDLSSYNEQFF.

This clone was seen many times. V and J are TRBV7-9 and TRBJ1-3, with D uncertain. The CDR3 sequence is 17 residues long. Germline assignment: CDR1 SEHNR and CDR2 FQNEAQ (reference sequence). With 1 base removed from V and 1 base from J, the gap between germline ends came to 14 bases. Here the CDR3 reads CASSLDAGSTSGNTIYF. In DNA, the CDR3 is TGTGCCAGCAGCTTAGATGCGGGCTCCACTTCTGGAAACACCATATATTTT.